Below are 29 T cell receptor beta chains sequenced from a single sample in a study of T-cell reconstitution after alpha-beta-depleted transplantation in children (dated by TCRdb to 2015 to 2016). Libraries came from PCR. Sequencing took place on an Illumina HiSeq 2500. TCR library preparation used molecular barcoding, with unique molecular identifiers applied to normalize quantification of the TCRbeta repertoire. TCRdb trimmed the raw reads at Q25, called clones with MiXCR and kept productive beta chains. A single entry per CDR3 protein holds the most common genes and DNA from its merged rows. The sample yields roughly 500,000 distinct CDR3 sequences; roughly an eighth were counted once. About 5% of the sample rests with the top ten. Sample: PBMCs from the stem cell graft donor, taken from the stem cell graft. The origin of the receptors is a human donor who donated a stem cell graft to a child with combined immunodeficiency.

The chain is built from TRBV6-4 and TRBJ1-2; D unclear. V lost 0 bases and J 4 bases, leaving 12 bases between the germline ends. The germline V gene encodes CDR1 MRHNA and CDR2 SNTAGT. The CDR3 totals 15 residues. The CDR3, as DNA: TGTGCCAGCAGTGACTCCAGAAGAGGTCCCTATGGCTACACCTTC. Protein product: CASSDSRRGPYGYTF.

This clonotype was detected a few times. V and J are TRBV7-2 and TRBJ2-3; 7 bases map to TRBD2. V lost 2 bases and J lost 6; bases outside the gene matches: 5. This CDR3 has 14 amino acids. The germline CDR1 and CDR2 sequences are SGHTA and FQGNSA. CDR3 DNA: TGTGCCAGCAGCTTACTACTAGCGACCGATACGCAGTATTTT. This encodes CASSLLLATDTQYF.

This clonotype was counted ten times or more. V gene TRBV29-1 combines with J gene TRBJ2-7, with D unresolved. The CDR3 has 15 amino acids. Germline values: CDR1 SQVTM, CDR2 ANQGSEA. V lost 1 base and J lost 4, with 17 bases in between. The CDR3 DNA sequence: TGCAGCGTTGAAGTGAGGCTAGTCGTGGGGTACGAGCAGTACTTC. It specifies CSVEVRLVVGYEQYF.

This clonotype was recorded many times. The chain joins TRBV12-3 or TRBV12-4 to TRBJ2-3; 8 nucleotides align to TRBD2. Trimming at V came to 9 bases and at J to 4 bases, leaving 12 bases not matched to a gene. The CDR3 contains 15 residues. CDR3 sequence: CASTRTSSSADTQYF. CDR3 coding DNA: TGTGCCAGTACGAGGACTAGCTCGTCCGCAGATACGCAGTATTTT.

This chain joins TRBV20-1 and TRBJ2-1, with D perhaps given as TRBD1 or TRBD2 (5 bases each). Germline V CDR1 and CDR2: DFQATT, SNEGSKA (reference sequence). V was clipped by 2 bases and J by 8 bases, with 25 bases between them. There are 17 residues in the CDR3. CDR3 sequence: CSARPNEKRGVLYEQFF. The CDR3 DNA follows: TGCAGTGCTAGACCCAACGAAAAACGGGGCGTTCTCTATGAGCAGTTCTTC.

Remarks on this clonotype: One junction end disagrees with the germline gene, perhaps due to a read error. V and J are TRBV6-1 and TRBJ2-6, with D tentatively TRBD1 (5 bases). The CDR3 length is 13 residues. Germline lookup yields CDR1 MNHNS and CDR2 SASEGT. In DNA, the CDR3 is TGTGCCAGCAAAATCTCTGGGGCCAACGTCCTGGCTTTC. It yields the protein CASKISGANVLAF.

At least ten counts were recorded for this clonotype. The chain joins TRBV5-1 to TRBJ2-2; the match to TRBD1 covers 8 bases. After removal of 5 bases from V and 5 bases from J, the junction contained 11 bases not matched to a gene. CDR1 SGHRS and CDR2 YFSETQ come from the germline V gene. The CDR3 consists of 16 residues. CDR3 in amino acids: CASRATGQADTGELFF. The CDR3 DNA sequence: TGCGCCAGCAGAGCGACGGGACAGGCAGATACCGGGGAGCTGTTTTTT.

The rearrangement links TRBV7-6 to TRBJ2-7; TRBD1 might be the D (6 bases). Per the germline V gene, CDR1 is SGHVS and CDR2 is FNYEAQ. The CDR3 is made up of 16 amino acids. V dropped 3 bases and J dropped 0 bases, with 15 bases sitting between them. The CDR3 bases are TGTGCCAGCAGCTTGGCGACAGGTCCGAGCTCCTACGAGCAGTACTTC. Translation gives CASSLATGPSSYEQYF.

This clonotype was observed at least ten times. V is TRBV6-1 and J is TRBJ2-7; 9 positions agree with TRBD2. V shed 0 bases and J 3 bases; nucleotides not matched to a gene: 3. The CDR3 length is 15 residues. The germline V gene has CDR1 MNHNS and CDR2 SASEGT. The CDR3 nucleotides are TGTGCCAGCAGTGAAGCGGGACTAGCCTTCTACGAGCAGTACTTC. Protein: CASSEAGLAFYEQYF.

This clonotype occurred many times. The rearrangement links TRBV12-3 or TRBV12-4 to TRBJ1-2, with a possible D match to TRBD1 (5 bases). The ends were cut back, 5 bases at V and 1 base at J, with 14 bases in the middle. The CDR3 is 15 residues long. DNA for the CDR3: TGTGCCAGCAGTCCTGGGGGTACTATTAACTATGGCTACACCTTC. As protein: CASSPGGTINYGYTF.

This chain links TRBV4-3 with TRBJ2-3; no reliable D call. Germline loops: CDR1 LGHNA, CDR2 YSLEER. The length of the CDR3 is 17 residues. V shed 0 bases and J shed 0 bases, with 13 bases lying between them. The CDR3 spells CASSQDWTPKSTDTQYF. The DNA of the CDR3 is TGCGCCAGCAGCCAAGATTGGACCCCCAAGAGCACAGATACGCAGTATTTT.

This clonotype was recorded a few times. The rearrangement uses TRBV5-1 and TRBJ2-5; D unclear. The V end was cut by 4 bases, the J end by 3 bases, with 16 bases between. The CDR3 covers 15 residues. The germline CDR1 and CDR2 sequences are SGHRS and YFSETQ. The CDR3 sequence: CASSPSAFWEETQYF. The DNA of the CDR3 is TGCGCCAGCAGCCCCTCCGCTTTCTGGGAAGAGACCCAGTACTTC.

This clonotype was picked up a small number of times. The CDR3: CASSPGQGTFLSTDTQYF. Written as DNA, the CDR3 is TGCGCCAGCAGCCCGGGACAGGGAACCTTTCTTAGCACAGATACGCAGTATTTT. The chain links TRBV5-1 to TRBJ2-3; 9 bases are a match to TRBD1. Germline V gene lookup returns CDR1 SGHRS and CDR2 YFSETQ. The J segment lost 0 bases and the V segment lost 4 bases, leaving 12 bases of the junction unmatched. The length of the CDR3 is 18 residues.

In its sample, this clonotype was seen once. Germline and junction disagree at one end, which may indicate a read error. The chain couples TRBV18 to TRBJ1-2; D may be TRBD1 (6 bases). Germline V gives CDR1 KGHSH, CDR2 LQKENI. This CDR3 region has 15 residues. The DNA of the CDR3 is TGTGCCAACTCACCTGCAGGGGACCTGAACTATGGCTACACCTTC. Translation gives CANSPAGDLNYGYTF.

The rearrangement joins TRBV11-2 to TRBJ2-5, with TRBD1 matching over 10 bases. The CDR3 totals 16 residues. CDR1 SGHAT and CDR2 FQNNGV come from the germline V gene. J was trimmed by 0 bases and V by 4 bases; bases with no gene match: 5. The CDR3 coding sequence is TGTGCCAGCAGCTACGGGACAGGGGTTTACCAAGAGACCCAGTACTTC. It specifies CASSYGTGVYQETQYF.

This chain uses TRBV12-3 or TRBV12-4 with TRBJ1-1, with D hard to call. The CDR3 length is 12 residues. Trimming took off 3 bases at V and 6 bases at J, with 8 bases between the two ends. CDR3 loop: CASSLARPEAFF. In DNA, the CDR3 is TGTGCCAGCAGTTTGGCACGGCCTGAAGCTTTCTTT.

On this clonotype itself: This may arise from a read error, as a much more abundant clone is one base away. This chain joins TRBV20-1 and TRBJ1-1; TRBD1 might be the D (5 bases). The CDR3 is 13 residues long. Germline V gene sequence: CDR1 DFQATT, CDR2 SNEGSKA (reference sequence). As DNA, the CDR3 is TGCAGTGCTAAAGGACAATTGGACACTGATGCTTTCTTT. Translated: CSAKGQLDTDAFF.

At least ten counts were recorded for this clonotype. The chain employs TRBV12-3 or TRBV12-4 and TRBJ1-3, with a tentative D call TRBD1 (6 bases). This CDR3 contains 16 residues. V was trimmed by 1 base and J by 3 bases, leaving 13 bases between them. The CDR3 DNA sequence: TGTGCCAGCAGTTTAGAGGCAGGGGCAGGTGGAAACACCATATATTTT. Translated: CASSLEAGAGGNTIYF.

This CDR3 reads CASSQDGQHPNYGYTF. The CDR3 nucleotides read TGCGCCAGCAGCCAAGATGGCCAACATCCTAACTATGGCTACACCTTC. The rearrangement joins TRBV4-3 to TRBJ1-2; D remains ambiguous. This CDR3 has 16 amino acids. Germline V lookup: CDR1 LGHNA, CDR2 YSLEER. V was trimmed by 0 bases and J by 0 bases, leaving 11 bases between them.

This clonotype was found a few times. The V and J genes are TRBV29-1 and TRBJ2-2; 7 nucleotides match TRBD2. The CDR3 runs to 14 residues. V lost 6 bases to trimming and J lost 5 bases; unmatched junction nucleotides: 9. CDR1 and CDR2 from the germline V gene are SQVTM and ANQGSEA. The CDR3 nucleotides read TGCAGCGTCCTTTCTAGCGGAGGTACCGGGGAGCTGTTTTTT. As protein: CSVLSSGGTGELFF.

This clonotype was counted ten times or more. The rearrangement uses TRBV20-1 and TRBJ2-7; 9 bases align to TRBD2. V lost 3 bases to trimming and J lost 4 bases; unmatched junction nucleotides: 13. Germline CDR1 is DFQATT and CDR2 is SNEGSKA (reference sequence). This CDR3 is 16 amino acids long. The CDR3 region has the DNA TGCAGTGCTAGCCCAAGATGGGCGGGAGGGCCGTACGAGCAGTACTTC. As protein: CSASPRWAGGPYEQYF.

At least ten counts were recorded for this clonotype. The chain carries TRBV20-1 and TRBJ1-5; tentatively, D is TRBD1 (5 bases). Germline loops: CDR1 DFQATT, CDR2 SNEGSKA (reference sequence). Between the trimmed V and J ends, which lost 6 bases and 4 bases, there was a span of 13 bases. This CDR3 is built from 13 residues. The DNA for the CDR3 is TGCAGTGCCCGCCCAGGGAATAATCAGCCCCAGCATTTT. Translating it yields CSARPGNNQPQHF.

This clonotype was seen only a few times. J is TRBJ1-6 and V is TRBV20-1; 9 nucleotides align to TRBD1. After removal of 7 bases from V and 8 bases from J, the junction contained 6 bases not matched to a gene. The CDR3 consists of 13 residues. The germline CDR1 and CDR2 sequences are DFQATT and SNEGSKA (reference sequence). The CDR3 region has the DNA TGCAGTGTCCCTAGACAGGGGGATTCACCCCTCCACTTT. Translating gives CSVPRQGDSPLHF.

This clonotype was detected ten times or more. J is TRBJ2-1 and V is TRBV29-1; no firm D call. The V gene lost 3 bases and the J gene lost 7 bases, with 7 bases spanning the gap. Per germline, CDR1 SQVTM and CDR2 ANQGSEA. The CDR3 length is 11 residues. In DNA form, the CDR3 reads TGCAGCGTTGAGGTGGGGAATGAGCAGTTCTTC. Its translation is CSVEVGNEQFF.

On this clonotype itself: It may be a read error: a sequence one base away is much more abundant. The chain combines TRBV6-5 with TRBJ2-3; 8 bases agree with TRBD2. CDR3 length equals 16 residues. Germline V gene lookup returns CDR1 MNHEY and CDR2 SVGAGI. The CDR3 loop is CASSSWLAGAADAQYF. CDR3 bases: TGTGCCAGCAGTTCTTGGCTAGCGGGTGCCGCAGATGCGCAGTATTTT.

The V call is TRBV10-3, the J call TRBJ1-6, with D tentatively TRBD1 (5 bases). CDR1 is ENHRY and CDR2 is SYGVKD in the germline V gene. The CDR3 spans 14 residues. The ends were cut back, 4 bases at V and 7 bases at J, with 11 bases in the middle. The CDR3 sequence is CAISAGAGNSPLHF. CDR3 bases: TGTGCCATCAGTGCCGGGGCAGGGAATTCACCCCTCCACTTT.

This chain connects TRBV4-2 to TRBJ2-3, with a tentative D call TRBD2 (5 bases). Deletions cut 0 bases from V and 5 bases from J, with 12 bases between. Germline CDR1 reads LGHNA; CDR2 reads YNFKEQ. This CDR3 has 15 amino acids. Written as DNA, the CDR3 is TGTGCCAGCAGCCAAGAAGGGCTAGCCGGAGATACGCAGTATTTT. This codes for CASSQEGLAGDTQYF.

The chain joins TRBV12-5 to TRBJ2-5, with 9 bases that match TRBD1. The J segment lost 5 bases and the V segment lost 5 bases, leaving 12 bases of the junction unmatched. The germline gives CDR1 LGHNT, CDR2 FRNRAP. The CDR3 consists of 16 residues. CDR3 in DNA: TGTGCTAGTGGTCCTCCCCGGGACAGGGAATCGGAGACCCAGTACTTC. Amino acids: CASGPPRDRESETQYF.

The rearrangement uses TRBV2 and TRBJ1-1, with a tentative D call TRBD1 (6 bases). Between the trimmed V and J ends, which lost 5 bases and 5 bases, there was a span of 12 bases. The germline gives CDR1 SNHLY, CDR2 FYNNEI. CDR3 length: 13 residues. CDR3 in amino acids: CASSPYRVTEAFF. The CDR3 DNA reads TGTGCCAGCAGTCCTTACAGGGTAACTGAAGCTTTCTTT. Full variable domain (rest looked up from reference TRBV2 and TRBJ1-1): EPEVTQTPSHQVTQMGQEVILRCVPISNHLYFYWYRQILGQKVEFLVSFYNNEISEKSEIFDDQFSVERPDGSNFTLKIRSTKLEDSAMYFCASSPYRVTEAFFGQGTRLTVV.